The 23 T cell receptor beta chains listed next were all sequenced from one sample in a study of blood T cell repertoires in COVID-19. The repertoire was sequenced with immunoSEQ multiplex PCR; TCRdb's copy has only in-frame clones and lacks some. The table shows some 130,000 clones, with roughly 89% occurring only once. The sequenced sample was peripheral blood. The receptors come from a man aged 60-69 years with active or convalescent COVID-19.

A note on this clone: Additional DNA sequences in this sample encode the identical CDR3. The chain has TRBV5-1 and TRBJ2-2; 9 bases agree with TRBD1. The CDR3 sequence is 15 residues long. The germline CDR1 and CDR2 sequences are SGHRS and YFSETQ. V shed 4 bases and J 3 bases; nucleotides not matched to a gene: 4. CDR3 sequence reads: CASSPRTGDTGELFF. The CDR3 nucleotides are TGCGCCAGCAGCCCTCGGACAGGGGACACCGGGGAGCTGTTTTTT.

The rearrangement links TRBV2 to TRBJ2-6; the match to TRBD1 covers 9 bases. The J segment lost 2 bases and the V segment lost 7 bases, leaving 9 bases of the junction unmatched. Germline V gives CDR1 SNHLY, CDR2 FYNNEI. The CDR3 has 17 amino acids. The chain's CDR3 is CASTLPGQGPGANVLTF. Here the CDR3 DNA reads TGTGCCAGCACCCTGCCGGGACAGGGCCCTGGGGCCAACGTCCTGACTTTC.

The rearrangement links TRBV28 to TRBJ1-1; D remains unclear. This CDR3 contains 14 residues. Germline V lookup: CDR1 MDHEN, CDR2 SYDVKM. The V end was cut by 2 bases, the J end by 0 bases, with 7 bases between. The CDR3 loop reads CASSLEQMNTEAFF. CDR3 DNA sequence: TGTGCCAGCAGTTTAGAACAGATGAACACTGAAGCTTTCTTT.

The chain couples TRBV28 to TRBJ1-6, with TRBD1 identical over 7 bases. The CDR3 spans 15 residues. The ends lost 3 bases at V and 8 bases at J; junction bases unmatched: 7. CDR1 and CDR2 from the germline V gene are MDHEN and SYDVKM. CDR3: CASSLAAGGYSPLHF. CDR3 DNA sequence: TGTGCCAGCAGTTTGGCGGCAGGGGGTTATTCACCCCTCCACTTT.

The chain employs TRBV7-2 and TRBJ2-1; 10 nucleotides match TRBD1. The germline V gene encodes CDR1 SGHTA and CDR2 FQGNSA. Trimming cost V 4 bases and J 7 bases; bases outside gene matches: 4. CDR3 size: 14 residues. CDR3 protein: CASSSGTGVNEQFF. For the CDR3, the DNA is TGTGCCAGCAGCTCCGGGACAGGGGTAAATGAGCAGTTCTTC. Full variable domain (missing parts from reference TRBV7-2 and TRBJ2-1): GAGVSQSPSNKVTEKGKDVELRCDPISGHTALYWYRQSLGQGLEFLIYFQGNSAPDKSGLPSDRFSAERTGGSVSTLTIQRTQQEDSAVYLCASSSGTGVNEQFFGPGTRLTVL.

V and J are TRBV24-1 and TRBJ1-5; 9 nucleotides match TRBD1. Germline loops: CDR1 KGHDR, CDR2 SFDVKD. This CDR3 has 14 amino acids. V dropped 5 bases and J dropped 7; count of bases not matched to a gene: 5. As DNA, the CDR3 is TGTGCCACCAGTGCCCGGGACAGGGAACAGCCCCAGCATTTT. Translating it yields CATSARDREQPQHF.

CDR3 protein: CASAGGVTNEKLFF. CDR3 nucleotides: TGCGCCAGCGCAGGGGGAGTAACTAATGAAAAACTGTTTTTT. J is TRBJ1-4 and V is TRBV5-1; TRBD1 matches at 7 bases. The CDR3 totals 14 residues. V shed 7 bases and J 1 base; nucleotides not matched to a gene: 4. Germline V lookup: CDR1 SGHRS, CDR2 YFSETQ.

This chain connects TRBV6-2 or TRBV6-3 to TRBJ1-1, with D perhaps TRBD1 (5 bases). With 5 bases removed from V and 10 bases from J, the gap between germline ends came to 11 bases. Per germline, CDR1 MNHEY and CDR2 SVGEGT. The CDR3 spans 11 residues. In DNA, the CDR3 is TGTGCCAGCAGTCAGGGTGTTGGAGCTTTCTTT. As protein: CASSQGVGAFF.

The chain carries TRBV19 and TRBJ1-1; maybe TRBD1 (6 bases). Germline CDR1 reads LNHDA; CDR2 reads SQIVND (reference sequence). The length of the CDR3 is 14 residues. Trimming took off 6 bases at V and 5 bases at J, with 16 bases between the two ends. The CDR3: CASRRGRTQTEAFF. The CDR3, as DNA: TGTGCCAGTAGGAGGGGGAGAACCCAAACTGAAGCTTTCTTT.

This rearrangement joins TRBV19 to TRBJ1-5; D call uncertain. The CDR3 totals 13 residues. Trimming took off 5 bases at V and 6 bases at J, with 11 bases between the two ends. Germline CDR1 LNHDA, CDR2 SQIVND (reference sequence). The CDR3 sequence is CASSPPAGQPQHF. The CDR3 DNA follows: TGTGCCAGTAGTCCACCAGCGGGTCAGCCCCAGCATTTT.

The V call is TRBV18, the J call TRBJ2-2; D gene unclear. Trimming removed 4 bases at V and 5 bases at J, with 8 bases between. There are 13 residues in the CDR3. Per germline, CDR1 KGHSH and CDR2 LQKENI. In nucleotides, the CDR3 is TGTGCCAGCTCACTCGCGACAACCGGGGAGCTGTTTTTT. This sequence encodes CASSLATTGELFF.

Written as DNA, the CDR3 is TGTGCCAGTAGTACCACTAGCGGGAGCGGCGAGCAGTACTTC. This gives the protein CASSTTSGSGEQYF. The chain combines TRBV19 with TRBJ2-7; TRBD2 matches at 11 bases. The ends lost 4 bases at V and 6 bases at J; junction bases unmatched: 5. Germline CDR1 is LNHDA and CDR2 is SQIVND (reference sequence). There are 14 residues in the CDR3.

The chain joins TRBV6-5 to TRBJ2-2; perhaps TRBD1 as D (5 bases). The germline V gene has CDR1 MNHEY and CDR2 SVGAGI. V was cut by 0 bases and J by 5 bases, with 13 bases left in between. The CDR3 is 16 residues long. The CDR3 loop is CASSYSRASGTGELFF. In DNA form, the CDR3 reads TGTGCCAGCAGTTACTCAAGGGCGTCAGGGACCGGGGAGCTGTTTTTT.

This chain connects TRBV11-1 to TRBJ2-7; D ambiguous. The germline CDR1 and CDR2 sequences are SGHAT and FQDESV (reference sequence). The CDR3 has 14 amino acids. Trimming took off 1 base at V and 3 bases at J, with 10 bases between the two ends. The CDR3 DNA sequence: TGTGCCAGCAGCTTAGTAGCCGCCCGCTACGAGCAGTACTTC. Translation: CASSLVAARYEQYF.

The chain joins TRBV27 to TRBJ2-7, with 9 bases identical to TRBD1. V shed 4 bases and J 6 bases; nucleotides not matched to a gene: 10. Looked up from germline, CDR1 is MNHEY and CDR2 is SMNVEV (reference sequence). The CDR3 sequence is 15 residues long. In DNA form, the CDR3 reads TGTGCCAGCAGTTCCGAAGGGACAGGGAGTCGCGAGCAGTACTTC. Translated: CASSSEGTGSREQYF.

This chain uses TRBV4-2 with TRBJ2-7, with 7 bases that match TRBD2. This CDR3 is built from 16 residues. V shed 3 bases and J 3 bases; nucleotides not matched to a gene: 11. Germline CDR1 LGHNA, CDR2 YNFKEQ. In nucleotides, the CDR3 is TGTGCCAGCAGCCATCCCGGCCGGGAGGAGGGCTACGAGCAGTACTTC. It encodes CASSHPGREEGYEQYF.

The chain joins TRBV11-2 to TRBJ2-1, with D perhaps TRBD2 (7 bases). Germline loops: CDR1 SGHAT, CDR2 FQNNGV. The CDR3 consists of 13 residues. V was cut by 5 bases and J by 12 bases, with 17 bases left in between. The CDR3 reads CASSPGGGRGQFF. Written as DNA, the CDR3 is TGTGCCAGCAGCCCGGGGGGCGGGCGTGGGCAGTTCTTC.

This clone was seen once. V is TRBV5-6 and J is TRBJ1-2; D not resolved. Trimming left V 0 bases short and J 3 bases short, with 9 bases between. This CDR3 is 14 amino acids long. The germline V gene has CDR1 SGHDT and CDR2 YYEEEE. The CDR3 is CASSLEASDYGYTF. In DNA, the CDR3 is TGTGCCAGCAGCTTGGAGGCCAGCGACTATGGCTACACCTTC.

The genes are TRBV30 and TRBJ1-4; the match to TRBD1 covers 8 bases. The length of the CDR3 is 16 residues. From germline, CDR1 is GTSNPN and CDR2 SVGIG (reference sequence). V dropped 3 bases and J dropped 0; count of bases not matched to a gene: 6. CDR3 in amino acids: CAWRDGTGSTNEKLFF. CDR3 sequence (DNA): TGTGCCTGGAGGGACGGGACAGGTTCAACTAATGAAAAACTGTTTTTT.

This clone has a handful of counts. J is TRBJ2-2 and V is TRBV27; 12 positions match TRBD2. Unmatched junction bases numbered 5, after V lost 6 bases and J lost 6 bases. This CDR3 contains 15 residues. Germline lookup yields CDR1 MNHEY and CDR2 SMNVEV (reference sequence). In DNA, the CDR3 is TGTGCCAGCAGGGCCCTAGCGGGAGGGCCCGGGGAGCTGTTTTTT. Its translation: CASRALAGGPGELFF.

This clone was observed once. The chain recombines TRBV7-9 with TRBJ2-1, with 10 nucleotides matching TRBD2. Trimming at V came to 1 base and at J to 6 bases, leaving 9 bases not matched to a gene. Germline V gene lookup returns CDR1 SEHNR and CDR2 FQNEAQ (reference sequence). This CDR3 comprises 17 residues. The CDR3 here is CASSLGTSGAKGNEQFF. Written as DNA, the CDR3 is TGTGCCAGCAGCTTAGGAACTAGCGGGGCCAAGGGCAATGAGCAGTTCTTC.

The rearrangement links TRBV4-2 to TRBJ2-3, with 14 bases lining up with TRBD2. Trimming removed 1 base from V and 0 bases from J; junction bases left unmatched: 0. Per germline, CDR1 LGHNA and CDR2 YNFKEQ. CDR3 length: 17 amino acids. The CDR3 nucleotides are TGTGCCAGCAGCCAAGGGACTAGCGGGGGGAGCACAGATACGCAGTATTTT. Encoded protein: CASSQGTSGGSTDTQYF.

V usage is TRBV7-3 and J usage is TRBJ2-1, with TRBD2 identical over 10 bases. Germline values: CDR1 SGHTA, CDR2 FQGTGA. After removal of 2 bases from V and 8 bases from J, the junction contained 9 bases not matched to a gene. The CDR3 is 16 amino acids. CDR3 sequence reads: CASSLLSGGAGHEQFF. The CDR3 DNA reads TGTGCCAGCAGCTTACTGAGCGGGGGGGCCGGCCATGAGCAGTTCTTC.